These 10 T cell receptor beta chains were sequenced from one sample in a study of Graves' ophthalmopathy and Graves' hyperthyroidism. Beta-chain TCR CDR3 regions were amplified from RNA transcripts. The first-round RT-PCR employed HTBI primers together with the Qiagen OneStep RT-PCR kit. A multiplex PCR was then performed as the second round. From the multiplex PCR reads, TCRdb called clonotypes with MiXCR, one entry per CDR3 protein. The sample yields some 390,000 distinct CDR3 sequences, approximately 16% seen once. The sequenced material came from peripheral blood. The receptors here all came from a woman aged 18 to 35 with Graves' ophthalmopathy.

This clonotype was counted at least ten times. The rearrangement uses TRBV4-3 and TRBJ1-1, with a tentative D call TRBD1 (6 bases). Germline lookup yields CDR1 LGHNA and CDR2 YSLEER. The CDR3 spans 14 residues. Trimming took off 0 bases at V and 5 bases at J, with 10 bases between the two ends. Written as DNA, the CDR3 is TGCGCCAGCAGCCAAGAATTTACAGGGACTGAAGCTTTCTTT. Its translation: CASSQEFTGTEAFF.

This clonotype came up many times. The chain combines TRBV20-1 with TRBJ2-7; D may correspond to TRBD1 or TRBD2 (5 bases each). Germline lookup yields CDR1 DFQATT and CDR2 SNEGSKA (reference sequence). The CDR3 consists of 13 residues. Between the trimmed V and J ends, which lost 1 base and 3 bases, there was a span of 10 bases. CDR3 nucleotides: TGCAGTGCTAGAGTCGGGACGATCTACGAGCAGTACTTC. Amino acid sequence: CSARVGTIYEQYF.

This clonotype came up many times. This sequence joins TRBV20-1 and TRBJ1-1, with D possibly matching TRBD1 (6 bases). This CDR3 is 13 amino acids long. Between the trimmed V and J ends, which lost 5 bases and 6 bases, there was a span of 16 bases. CDR1 and CDR2 (germline): DFQATT, SNEGSKA (reference sequence). CDR3 amino acids: CSAYRALRAEAFF. Here the CDR3 DNA reads TGCAGTGCTTACAGGGCTTTAAGAGCTGAAGCTTTCTTT.

This clonotype was seen ten or more times. The J gene is TRBJ1-2, the V gene TRBV11-2; D call uncertain. The length of the CDR3 is 13 residues. Germline V lookup: CDR1 SGHAT, CDR2 FQNNGV. Trimming shortened V by 1 base and J by 4 bases, and 7 bases separated the two germline ends. The CDR3 bases are TGTGCCAGCAGCTTAGGGGCAACCTATGGCTACACCTTC. This sequence encodes CASSLGATYGYTF.

The sample holds many counts of this clonotype. This chain joins TRBV9 and TRBJ1-2; possibly TRBD1 for D (6 bases). This CDR3 region has 15 residues. Germline lookup yields CDR1 SGDLS and CDR2 YYNGEE. Trimming took 2 bases from V and 2 from J, leaving 13 bases between them. The CDR3 is CASSVATTGNYGYTF. The CDR3 nucleotides read TGTGCCAGCAGCGTGGCTACTACAGGGAACTATGGCTACACCTTC.

This clonotype has ten or more counts. The rearrangement uses TRBV3-1 and TRBJ1-1, with 7 bases that match TRBD1. In germline, CDR1 is LGHDT, CDR2 YNNKEL (reference sequence). The ends lost 10 bases at V and 6 bases at J; junction bases unmatched: 17. The length of the CDR3 is 15 residues. DNA of the CDR3: TGTGCCACCAGTCCTGACAGGGAAATTATTGCTGAAGCTTTCTTT. This encodes CATSPDREIIAEAFF.

The chain combines TRBV20-1 with TRBJ2-5; the match to TRBD1 covers 9 bases. This CDR3 region has 14 residues. Germline lookup yields CDR1 DFQATT and CDR2 SNEGSKA (reference sequence). The V and J ends lost 6 bases and 2 bases, in that order; junction bases with no gene match: 7. CDR3 bases: TGCAGTGCCACGGCGGGACAGGGACAAGAGACCCAGTACTTC. Translated, it gives CSATAGQGQETQYF.

This clonotype showed up many times. The V and J genes are TRBV7-8 and TRBJ1-2; 7 bases are a match to TRBD1. The ends lost 4 bases at V and 1 base at J; junction bases unmatched: 9. This CDR3 contains 16 residues. CDR1 is SGHVS and CDR2 is FQNEAQ in the germline V gene. The CDR3 loop reads CASSSAGTASNYGYTF. CDR3 DNA: TGTGCCAGCAGCTCCGCCGGGACAGCTAGTAACTATGGCTACACCTTC.

This clonotype showed up just once. This rearrangement joins TRBV29-1 to TRBJ2-2; tentatively, D is TRBD1 or TRBD2 (5 bases each). The CDR3 spans 13 residues. V was pared by 7 bases and J by 6 bases, with 15 bases between. Germline CDR1 and CDR2: SQVTM and ANQGSEA. CDR3 nucleotide sequence: TGCAGCGGCCAGCATGGGGGTGCCGGGGAGCTGTTTTTT. Residues: CSGQHGGAGELFF.

This clonotype occurred many times. The V and J genes are TRBV19 and TRBJ2-7, with D unresolved. Germline V gene sequence: CDR1 LNHDA, CDR2 SQIVND (reference sequence). There are 14 residues in the CDR3. V lost 3 bases and J 3 bases, leaving 12 bases between the germline ends. The CDR3 protein is CASSMPGWVYEQYF. The CDR3, as DNA: TGTGCCAGTAGTATGCCAGGCTGGGTCTACGAGCAGTACTTC.